The 29 T cell receptor beta chains reported below all come from one sample, sequenced in a study of human T cells and chemical hapten exposure. Time point specified: patch test 1, 2 weeks after DPC sensitization. Treatment of the sample: therapeutic diphenylcyclopropenone sensitization with weekly scalp DPC. TCRdb recomputed calls from the RACE reads with MiXCR, one row per CDR3 protein. In the table there are approximately 74,000 distinct CDR3 sequences, around 30% of which are singletons. The material was whole blood, obtained in connection with sensitization to the hapten diphenylcyclopropenone (DPC). These receptors came from a man between 40 and 49 years old with alopecia areata. Some clones in this sample may be carry-over from other donors' samples.

The chain uses TRBV7-3 and TRBJ2-1; 15 bases are shared with TRBD2. CDR1 SGHTA and CDR2 FQGTGA come from the germline V gene. The CDR3 has 15 residues. V dropped 2 bases and J dropped 13; count of bases not matched to a gene: 6. The CDR3 reads CASSLLGLAGGDQFF. The CDR3 DNA follows: TGTGCCAGCAGCTTATTGGGACTAGCGGGAGGAGACCAGTTCTTC.

V usage is TRBV11-3 and J usage is TRBJ2-1; unclear D gene. The CDR3 has 14 amino acids. CDR1 and CDR2 from the germline V gene are SGHNT and YENEEA. Trimming shortened V by 4 bases and J by 2 bases, and 9 bases separated the two germline ends. CDR3 nucleotides: TGTGCCAGCAGCTCGCGACTGACCTACAATGAGCAGTTCTTC. This encodes CASSSRLTYNEQFF.

The chain carries TRBV7-9 and TRBJ1-4; no clear D. This CDR3 contains 12 residues. Germline CDR1 is SEHNR and CDR2 is FQNEAQ (reference sequence). Trimming removed 5 bases from V and 3 bases from J, with 4 bases in between. The CDR3 reads CASSPANEKLFF. CDR3 nucleotide sequence: TGTGCCAGCAGCCCCGCTAATGAAAAACTGTTTTTT.

There are a few counts of this clonotype. The chain is built from TRBV7-6 and TRBJ2-5; tentative D call: TRBD2 (5 bases). The V gene's germline CDR1 is SGHVS and CDR2 FNYEAQ. The CDR3 has 15 residues. V lost 1 base to trimming and J lost 1 base, with 10 bases between them. This CDR3 reads CASSLGVGLQETQYF. CDR3 nucleotide sequence: TGTGCCAGCAGCTTAGGGGTCGGACTCCAAGAGACCCAGTACTTC.

The chain carries TRBV18 and TRBJ1-3, with D maybe TRBD1 (5 bases). The V end lost 4 bases, the J end lost 0 bases, and 10 bases lay between the germline ends. The CDR3 contains 15 residues. Germline CDR1 KGHSH, CDR2 LQKENI. CDR3 residues: CASSRTGDSGNTIYF. The CDR3 nucleotides are TGTGCCAGCTCACGAACAGGAGACTCTGGAAACACCATATATTTT.

V is TRBV20-1 and J is TRBJ2-1; D uncertain. Germline V lookup: CDR1 DFQATT, CDR2 SNEGSKA (reference sequence). The CDR3 length is 15 residues. V lost 8 bases, J lost 4 bases, and 21 bases lay in between. The CDR3 coding sequence is TGCAGTACATCCTCGAACGACTGGCTATACAATGAGCAGTTCTTC. Amino acid sequence: CSTSSNDWLYNEQFF.

This clonotype was picked up a small number of times. V gene TRBV19 combines with J gene TRBJ2-3, with D possibly matching TRBD1 (5 bases). The CDR3 consists of 15 residues. Germline V CDR1 and CDR2: LNHDA, SQIVND (reference sequence). The V and J ends lost 6 bases and 0 bases respectively, with 13 bases between them. DNA of the CDR3: TGTGCCAGTAGCCACAGGCCCCCAAGCACAGATACGCAGTATTTT. Residues: CASSHRPPSTDTQYF.

The chain uses TRBV11-2 and TRBJ2-5; D is possibly TRBD2 (5 bases). With 5 bases removed from V and 1 base from J, the gap between germline ends came to 14 bases. Germline V gene sequence: CDR1 SGHAT, CDR2 FQNNGV. This CDR3 region has 15 residues. The CDR3 bases are TGTGCCAGCAGCCCCAACGGGGAAACCCAAGAGACCCAGTACTTC. This encodes CASSPNGETQETQYF.

The V call is TRBV7-2, the J call TRBJ2-3; 9 bases are a match to TRBD2. This CDR3 has 17 residues. The V and J ends lost 6 bases and 1 base, in that order; junction bases with no gene match: 11. Germline values: CDR1 SGHTA, CDR2 FQGNSA. The CDR3 sequence: CASSTSGPAGRTDTQYF. The CDR3 region has the DNA TGTGCCAGCAGTACTAGCGGGCCGGCAGGGCGCACAGATACGCAGTATTTT.

This chain joins TRBV13 and TRBJ2-3, with D perhaps assigned TRBD1 or TRBD2 (5 bases each). Trimming pared 6 bases from V and 1 base from J, leaving 14 bases between. Looked up from germline, CDR1 is PRHDT and CDR2 is FYEKMQ (reference sequence). The CDR3 totals 15 residues. Here the CDR3 DNA reads TGTGCCAGCAGGCCTCCCGGGACGGGCACAGATACGCAGTATTTT. Protein product: CASRPPGTGTDTQYF.

This clonotype occurred a few times. V gene TRBV4-2 combines with J gene TRBJ2-3, with 10 bases aligning to TRBD2. V was clipped by 0 bases and J by 3 bases; unmatched bases: 0. In germline, CDR1 is LGHNA, CDR2 YNFKEQ. The CDR3 has 15 residues. The CDR3 loop is CASSQELAGTDTQYF. The CDR3 coding sequence is TGTGCCAGCAGCCAAGAACTAGCGGGAACAGATACGCAGTATTTT.

The gene calls are TRBV28 and TRBJ2-5, with D perhaps assigned TRBD1 or TRBD2 (5 bases each). The V gene's germline CDR1 is MDHEN and CDR2 SYDVKM. This CDR3 has 13 residues. With 7 bases removed from V and 1 base from J, the gap between germline ends came to 10 bases. The CDR3 spells CASIQGAQETQYF. The CDR3 DNA follows: TGTGCCAGCATTCAGGGAGCCCAAGAGACCCAGTACTTC.

The chain carries TRBV12-3 or TRBV12-4 and TRBJ2-7; TRBD2 might be the D (6 bases). The CDR3 loop spans 15 amino acids. Between the trimmed V and J ends, which lost 5 bases and 2 bases, there was a span of 16 bases. The CDR3 sequence: CASSPRNSGPYEQYF. The CDR3 DNA reads as TGTGCCAGCAGTCCCCGTAATAGCGGTCCCTACGAGCAGTACTTC.

The V gene is TRBV19, the J gene TRBJ2-7; the D gene could be TRBD1 or TRBD2 (5 bases each). Germline V lookup: CDR1 LNHDA, CDR2 SQIVND (reference sequence). V shed 5 bases and J shed 5 bases, with 19 bases lying between them. The CDR3 totals 15 residues. DNA for the CDR3: TGTGCCAGTAGTCCGCCCCGGGACGGGCCTGACGAGCAGTACTTC. This codes for CASSPPRDGPDEQYF.

This clonotype showed up just a few times. The genes are TRBV18 and TRBJ1-5; 8 bases agree with TRBD1. V was pared by 3 bases and J by 0 bases, with 7 bases of the junction left unmatched. The CDR3 consists of 17 residues. The V gene's germline CDR1 is KGHSH and CDR2 LQKENI. The DNA of the CDR3 is TGTGCCAGCTCACCCGGACAGGGCAGGGCTAGCAATCAGCCCCAGCATTTT. Its protein is CASSPGQGRASNQPQHF.

The chain carries TRBV19 and TRBJ1-1; D unclear. There are 13 residues in the CDR3. Per the germline V gene, CDR1 is LNHDA and CDR2 is SQIVND (reference sequence). The V and J ends lost 5 bases and 6 bases respectively, with 13 bases between them. CDR3 residues: CASSAGAAAEAFF. CDR3 DNA sequence: TGTGCCAGTAGTGCCGGTGCTGCAGCTGAAGCTTTCTTT.

This sequence joins TRBV12-3 or TRBV12-4 and TRBJ2-4, with 11 bases fitting TRBD2. With 6 bases clipped from V and 8 bases from J, the junction kept 6 bases outside the gene matches. The CDR3 runs to 14 residues. This chain's CDR3 is CASSPTSGRDIQYF. In DNA, the CDR3 is TGTGCCAGCAGCCCTACTAGCGGGAGAGACATTCAGTACTTC.

This sequence joins TRBV20-1 and TRBJ2-1; no definite D call. This CDR3 spans 11 amino acids. V lost 6 bases to trimming and J lost 4 bases, with 7 bases between them. Germline assignment: CDR1 DFQATT and CDR2 SNEGSKA (reference sequence). The CDR3 DNA is TGCAGTGCGGGTACATACAATGAGCAGTTCTTC. It codes for CSAGTYNEQFF.

The rearrangement uses TRBV11-1 and TRBJ1-3, with a possible D match to TRBD1 (6 bases). The CDR3 is made up of 18 amino acids. V was shortened by 2 bases and J by 0 bases, with 17 bases between the two germline ends. The germline gives CDR1 SGHAT, CDR2 FQDESV (reference sequence). CDR3 residues: CASSLQRRTDGSGNTIYF. CDR3 in DNA: TGTGCCAGCAGCTTACAACGACGGACAGACGGCTCTGGAAACACCATATATTTT.

This chain joins TRBV27 and TRBJ2-7; TRBD2 agrees at 11 bases. The germline CDR1 and CDR2 sequences are MNHEY and SMNVEV (reference sequence). The CDR3 sequence is 14 residues long. Germline trimming cut 6 bases from V and 7 bases from J; bases unmatched to any gene: 8. Written as DNA, the CDR3 is TGTGCCAGCAGAGTAGCGGGAGGGCCCGGGGAGCAGTACTTC. This codes for CASRVAGGPGEQYF.

This clonotype was found a few times. The chain uses TRBV28 and TRBJ2-1; 9 bases fit TRBD2. The CDR3 spans 16 residues. Trimming cost V 11 bases and J 0 bases; bases outside gene matches: 11. CDR1 is MDHEN, CDR2 SYDVKM, per germline. The CDR3 sequence: CASWAAGGSSYNEQFF. In DNA form, the CDR3 reads TGTGCCTCCTGGGCGGCGGGAGGGAGCTCCTACAATGAGCAGTTCTTC.

The chain carries TRBV27 and TRBJ2-3, with D perhaps TRBD1 (11 bases). Germline values: CDR1 MNHEY, CDR2 SMNVEV (reference sequence). This CDR3 contains 20 residues. Trimming left V 0 bases short and J 2 bases short, with 24 bases between. The DNA of the CDR3 is TGTGCCAGCAGTTTATCGGGACAGGGGGGGCTAGCGGGAGTCACAGATACGCAGTATTTT. This sequence encodes CASSLSGQGGLAGVTDTQYF.

The rearrangement joins TRBV6-1 to TRBJ1-1; 7 bases line up with TRBD1. Germline V lookup: CDR1 MNHNS, CDR2 SASEGT. V shed 1 base, J shed 9 bases, and the junction held 11 bases outside the gene matches. This CDR3 has 15 amino acids. The CDR3 region is CASSEEGLQGQKAFF. The CDR3 DNA reads TGTGCCAGCAGTGAAGAGGGCTTACAGGGACAGAAAGCTTTCTTT.

This clonotype was seen a handful of times. This chain links TRBV28 with TRBJ2-1, with 7 bases fitting TRBD2. The V gene end was trimmed by 2 bases and the J gene end by 4 bases; junction bases not matched to a gene: 5. The CDR3 loop spans 15 amino acids. The germline CDR1 and CDR2 sequences are MDHEN and SYDVKM. CDR3 nucleotides: TGTGCCAGCAGTTTAACTAGCGTCACATACAATGAGCAGTTCTTC. Translation gives CASSLTSVTYNEQFF.

This clonotype was picked up a small number of times. The chain links TRBV20-1 to TRBJ2-5, with 7 bases aligning to TRBD1. Unmatched junction bases numbered 9, after V lost 0 bases and J lost 5 bases. The CDR3 extends over 15 amino acids. Germline V CDR1 and CDR2: DFQATT, SNEGSKA (reference sequence). The CDR3 is CSARDPRQGWETQYF. As DNA, the CDR3 is TGCAGTGCTAGAGATCCAAGACAGGGTTGGGAGACCCAGTACTTC.

This clonotype has only a few counts. V and J are TRBV6-5 and TRBJ2-1; 9 positions match TRBD1. Looked up from germline, CDR1 is MNHEY and CDR2 is SVGAGI. CDR3 size: 15 residues. V trimming: 5 bases; J trimming: 9 bases; junction bases outside the gene matches: 11. The DNA of the CDR3 is TGTGCCAGCAGTGGTACAGGGGGCGGCGAAGGTGAGCAGTTCTTC. It is translated as CASSGTGGGEGEQFF.

The V gene is TRBV12-3 or TRBV12-4, the J gene TRBJ2-1; D call uncertain. The CDR3 has 15 residues. V was pared by 5 bases and J by 0 bases, with 11 bases between. The CDR3 reads CASSLSRGSYNEQFF. In DNA, the CDR3 is TGTGCCAGCAGTCTATCCAGAGGCTCCTACAATGAGCAGTTCTTC.

The genes are TRBV6-1 and TRBJ1-5; D is ambiguous. Looked up from germline, CDR1 is MNHNS and CDR2 is SASEGT. This CDR3 spans 17 amino acids. Between the trimmed V and J ends, which lost 8 bases and 0 bases, there was a span of 20 bases. This CDR3 reads CASAHLGPPNSNQPQHF. Here the CDR3 DNA reads TGTGCCAGCGCCCACCTTGGTCCTCCAAATAGCAATCAGCCCCAGCATTTT.

Comments on this clonotype: Sequence at one end of the junction differs from germline and may be a read error. CDR3 nucleotide sequence: TGTGCCAGCAGTTTAACTAATCCGCCCCAGCATTTT. Protein sequence: CASSLTNPPQHF. The V and J genes are TRBV12-3 or TRBV12-4 and TRBJ1-5; D is uncertain. There are 12 residues in the CDR3.